This T cell receptor (beta chain) derives from a study of blood T cell repertoires in COVID-19. The overall study: Samples taken during acute and convalescent COVID-19 were collected in the United States, Italy and Spain.

The assay was immunoSEQ multiplex PCR, and TCRdb's table has in-frame clones only and misses some. This sample has tens of thousands of clones, with roughly 87% found just once. Only a few counts were recorded for this clone. V gave up 6 bases and J gave up 6 bases, with 18 bases separating them. Germline V gene data show CDR1 as SNHLY and CDR2 as FYNNEI. The CDR3 extends over 15 amino acids. The rearrangement uses TRBV2 and TRBJ2-4; possibly TRBD2 for D (6 bases). The TCR comes from a woman older than 75 with active COVID-19. Sequencing was done on a sample of peripheral blood. The CDR3 protein is CASSESGGSGNIQYF. Written as DNA, the CDR3 is TGTGCCAGCAGCGAATCAGGAGGTAGCGGAAACATTCAGTACTTC.